This T cell receptor (beta chain) was sequenced in a study of response to subunit inactivated influenza vaccine. MiXCR, applied by TCRdb to the RT-PCR reads, yields one record per CDR3 protein. The profile shows hundreds of thousands of distinct CDR3 sequences, about 11% of them singletons. There are a few counts of this clonotype. V dropped 0 bases and J dropped 1; count of bases not matched to a gene: 8. CDR1 is MGHRA, CDR2 YSYEKL, per germline. The CDR3 consists of 17 residues. This same sample was also taken into another study, of T cells expressing NK-cell markers. As reported in that work: 5'RACE template switching built TCR beta cDNA with unique molecular identifiers.

Sequenced material: PBMCs from blood, taken on the day of vaccination. The chain links TRBV4-1 to TRBJ2-5; 7 bases agree with TRBD2. This TCR was sampled from a man aged 50 to 60 who received an inactivated influenza vaccine. This chain's CDR3 is CASSQDRMREFQETQYF. The CDR3 nucleotides read TGCGCCAGCAGCCAAGATCGGATGCGGGAGTTCCAAGAGACCCAGTACTTC.